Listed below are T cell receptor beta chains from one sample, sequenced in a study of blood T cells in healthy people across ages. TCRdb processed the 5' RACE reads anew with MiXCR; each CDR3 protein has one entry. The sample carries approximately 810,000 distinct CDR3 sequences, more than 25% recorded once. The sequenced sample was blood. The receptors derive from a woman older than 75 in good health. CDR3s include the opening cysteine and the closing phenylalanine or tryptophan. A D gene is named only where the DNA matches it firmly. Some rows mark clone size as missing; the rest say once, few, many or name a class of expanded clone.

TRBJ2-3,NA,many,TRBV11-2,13,CASSPPHTDTQYF,TGTGCCAGCAGCCCACCACACACAGATACGCAGTATTTT
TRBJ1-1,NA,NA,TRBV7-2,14,CASTLGRGGTEAFF,TGTGCCAGCACCCTGGGCAGGGGAGGCACTGAAGCTTTCTTT
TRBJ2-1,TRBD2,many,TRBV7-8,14,CASSLATSPAEQFF,TGTGCCAGCAGCTTAGCGACTAGCCCCGCCGAGCAGTTCTTC
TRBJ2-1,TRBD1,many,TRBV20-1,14,CSATGTGARNEQFF,TGCAGTGCTACCGGGACAGGGGCAAGAAATGAGCAGTTCTTC
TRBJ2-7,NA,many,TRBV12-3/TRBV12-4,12,CASSQGLAEQYF,TGTGCCAGCAGCCAAGGACTCGCCGAGCAGTACTTC
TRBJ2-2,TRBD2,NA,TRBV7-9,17,CASSPQAGGPSYGELFF,TGTGCCAGCAGCCCTCAAGCGGGGGGGCCCTCGTACGGGGAGCTGTTTTTT
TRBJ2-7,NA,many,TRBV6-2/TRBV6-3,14,CASSSGIVIYEQYF,TGTGCCAGCAGTTCCGGGATAGTTATCTACGAGCAGTACTTC
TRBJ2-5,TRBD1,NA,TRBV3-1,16,CASSQPLTGGGETQYF,TGTGCCAGCAGCCAACCCCTTACAGGGGGTGGAGAGACCCAGTACTTC
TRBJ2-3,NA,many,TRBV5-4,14,CASSRGEDTDTQYF,TGTGCCAGCAGTAGAGGGGAGGACACAGATACGCAGTATTTT
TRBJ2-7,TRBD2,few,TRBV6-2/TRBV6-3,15,CASKSAGGDYNEQYF,TGTGCCAGCAAATCGGCGGGGGGGGACTACAATGAGCAGTACTTC
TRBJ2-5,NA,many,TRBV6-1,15,CASSENVGGAGTQYF,TGTGCCAGCAGTGAAAATGTGGGGGGCGCGGGGACCCAGTACTTC